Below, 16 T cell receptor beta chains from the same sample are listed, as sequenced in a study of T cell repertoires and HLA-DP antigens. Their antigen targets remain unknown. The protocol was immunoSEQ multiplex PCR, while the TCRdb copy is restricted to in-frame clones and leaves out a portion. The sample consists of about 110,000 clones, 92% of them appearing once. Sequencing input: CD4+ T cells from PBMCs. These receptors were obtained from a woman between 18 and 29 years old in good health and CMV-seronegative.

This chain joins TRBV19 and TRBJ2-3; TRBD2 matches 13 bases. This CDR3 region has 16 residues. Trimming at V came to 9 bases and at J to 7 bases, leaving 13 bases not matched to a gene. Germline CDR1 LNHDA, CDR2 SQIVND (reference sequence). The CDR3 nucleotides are TGTGCCAGCAGACTAGCGGGAGGCCCGGGCAGTTATACGCAGTATTTT. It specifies CASRLAGGPGSYTQYF. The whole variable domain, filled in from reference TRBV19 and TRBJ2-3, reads DGGITQSPKYLFRKEGQNVTLSCEQNLNHDAMYWYRQDPGQGLRLIYYSQIVNDFQKGDIAEGYSVSREKKESFPLTVTSAQKNPTAFYLCASRLAGGPGSYTQYFGPGTRLTVL.

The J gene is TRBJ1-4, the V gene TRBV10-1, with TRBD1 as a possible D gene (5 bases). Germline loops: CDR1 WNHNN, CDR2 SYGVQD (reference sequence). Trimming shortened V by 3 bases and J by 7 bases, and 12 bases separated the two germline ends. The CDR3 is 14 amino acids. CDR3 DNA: TGCGCCAGCAGTGATGGTGCCAGGGCTGAAAAACTGTTTTTT. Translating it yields CASSDGARAEKLFF.

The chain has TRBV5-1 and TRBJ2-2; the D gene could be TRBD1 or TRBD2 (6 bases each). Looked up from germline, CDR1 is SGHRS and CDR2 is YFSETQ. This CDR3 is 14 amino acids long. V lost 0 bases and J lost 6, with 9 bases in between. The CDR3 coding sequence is TGCGCCAGCAGCTTGGAGGAGGGGGCCGGGGAGCTGTTTTTT. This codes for CASSLEEGAGELFF.

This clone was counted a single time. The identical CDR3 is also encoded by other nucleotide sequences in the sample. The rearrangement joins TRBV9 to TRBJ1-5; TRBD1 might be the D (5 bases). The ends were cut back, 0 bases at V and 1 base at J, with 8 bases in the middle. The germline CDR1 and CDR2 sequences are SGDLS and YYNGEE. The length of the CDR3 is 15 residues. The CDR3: CASSVGRDSNQPQHF. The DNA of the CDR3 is TGTGCCAGCAGCGTAGGCAGGGACAGCAATCAGCCCCAGCATTTT.

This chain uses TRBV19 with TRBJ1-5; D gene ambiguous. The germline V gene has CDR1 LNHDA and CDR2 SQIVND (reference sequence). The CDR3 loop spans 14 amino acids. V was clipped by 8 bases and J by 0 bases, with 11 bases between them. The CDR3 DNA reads TGTGCCAGTTGGAAAAGATTTAGCAATCAGCCCCAGCATTTT. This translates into CASWKRFSNQPQHF.

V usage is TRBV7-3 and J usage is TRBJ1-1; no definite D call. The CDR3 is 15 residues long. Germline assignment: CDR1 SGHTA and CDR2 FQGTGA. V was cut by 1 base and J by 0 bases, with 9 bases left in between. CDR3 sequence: CASSLIASLNTEAFF. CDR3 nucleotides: TGTGCCAGCAGCTTAATTGCCAGTTTGAACACTGAAGCTTTCTTT.

The CDR3 loop is CASSLSLRGTRPEAFF. Written as DNA, the CDR3 is TGTGCCAGCAGTTTATCCTTGAGGGGAACGCGACCTGAAGCTTTCTTT. The chain has TRBV28 and TRBJ1-1; perhaps TRBD1 as D (5 bases). This CDR3 is built from 16 residues. Germline values: CDR1 MDHEN, CDR2 SYDVKM. V gave up 1 base and J gave up 6 bases, with 18 bases separating them.

The CDR3 loop reads CASGCQGAGEQKSYNEQFF. In DNA, the CDR3 is TGTGCTAGTGGTTGCCAGGGAGCGGGGGAACAGAAATCCTACAATGAGCAGTTCTTC. The chain recombines TRBV12-5 with TRBJ2-1; 8 nucleotides agree with TRBD2. This CDR3 has 19 residues. Germline assignment: CDR1 LGHNT and CDR2 FRNRAP. The V gene end was trimmed by 4 bases and the J gene end by 1 base; junction bases not matched to a gene: 15.

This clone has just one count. In nucleotides, the CDR3 is TGTGCCAGCACCACGGACAGGCGGTATCAGCCCCAGCATTTT. Protein sequence: CASTTDRRYQPQHF. The J gene is TRBJ1-5, the V gene TRBV28; 7 bases fit TRBD1. From germline, CDR1 is MDHEN and CDR2 SYDVKM. V shed 7 bases and J 5 bases; nucleotides not matched to a gene: 8. This CDR3 is built from 14 residues.

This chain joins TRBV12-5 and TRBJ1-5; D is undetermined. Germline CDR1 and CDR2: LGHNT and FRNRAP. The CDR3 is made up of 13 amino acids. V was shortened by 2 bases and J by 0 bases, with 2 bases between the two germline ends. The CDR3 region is CASGLNSNQPQHF. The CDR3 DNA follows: TGTGCTAGTGGTTTGAATAGCAATCAGCCCCAGCATTTT.

The CDR3 loop reads CASSLGGLTFYNEQFF. Here the CDR3 DNA reads TGTGCCAGCAGCTTAGGGGGACTAACCTTTTACAATGAGCAGTTCTTC. V gene TRBV11-2 combines with J gene TRBJ2-1, with 7 bases aligning to TRBD2. The CDR3 is made up of 16 amino acids. From germline, CDR1 is SGHAT and CDR2 FQNNGV. Trimming removed 1 base from V and 4 bases from J; junction bases left unmatched: 7.

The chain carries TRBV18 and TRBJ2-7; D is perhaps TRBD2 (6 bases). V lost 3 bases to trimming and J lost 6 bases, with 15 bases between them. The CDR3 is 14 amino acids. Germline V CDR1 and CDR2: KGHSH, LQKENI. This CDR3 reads CASSPVAGQGEQYV. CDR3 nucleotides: TGTGCCAGCTCACCGGTCGCGGGGCAGGGCGAGCAGTACGTC.

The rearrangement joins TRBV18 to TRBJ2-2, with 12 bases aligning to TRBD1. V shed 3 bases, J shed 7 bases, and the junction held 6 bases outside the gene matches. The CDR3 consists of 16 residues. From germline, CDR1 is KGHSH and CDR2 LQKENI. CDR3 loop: CASSPQGTGGRGELFF. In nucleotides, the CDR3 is TGTGCCAGCTCACCCCAAGGGACAGGGGGCCGCGGGGAGCTGTTTTTT.

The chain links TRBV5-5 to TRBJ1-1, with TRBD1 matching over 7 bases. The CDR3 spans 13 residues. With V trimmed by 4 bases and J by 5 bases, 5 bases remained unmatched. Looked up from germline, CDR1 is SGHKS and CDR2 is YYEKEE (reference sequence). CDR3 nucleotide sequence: TGTGCCAGCAGCCCCATCAGGGGGACTGAAGCTTTCTTT. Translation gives CASSPIRGTEAFF.

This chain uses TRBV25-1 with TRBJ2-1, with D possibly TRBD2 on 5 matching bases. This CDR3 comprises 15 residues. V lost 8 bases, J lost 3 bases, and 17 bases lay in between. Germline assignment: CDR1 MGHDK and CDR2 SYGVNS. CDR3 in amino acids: CASSTRGVVYNEQFF. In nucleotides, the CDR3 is TGTGCCAGCTCGACCCGGGGAGTGGTCTACAATGAGCAGTTCTTC.

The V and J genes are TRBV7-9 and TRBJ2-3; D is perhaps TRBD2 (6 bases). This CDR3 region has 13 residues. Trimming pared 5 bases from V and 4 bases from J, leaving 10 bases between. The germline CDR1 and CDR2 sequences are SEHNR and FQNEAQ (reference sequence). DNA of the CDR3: TGTGCCAGCAGCGCGGGACCACCAGATACGCAGTATTTT. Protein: CASSAGPPDTQYF.